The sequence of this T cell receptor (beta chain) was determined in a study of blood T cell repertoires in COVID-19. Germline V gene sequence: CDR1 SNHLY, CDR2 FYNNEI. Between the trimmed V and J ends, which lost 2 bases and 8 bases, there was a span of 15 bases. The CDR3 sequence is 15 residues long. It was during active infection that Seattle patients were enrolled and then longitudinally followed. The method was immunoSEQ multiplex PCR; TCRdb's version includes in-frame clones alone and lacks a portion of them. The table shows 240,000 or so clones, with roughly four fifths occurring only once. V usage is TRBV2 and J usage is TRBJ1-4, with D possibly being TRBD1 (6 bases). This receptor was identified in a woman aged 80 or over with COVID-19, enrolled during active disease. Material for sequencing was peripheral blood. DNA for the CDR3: TGTGCCAGCAGTGAAACGGAGGCAGGGGAGGAAAAACTGTTTTTT. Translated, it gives CASSETEAGEEKLFF.